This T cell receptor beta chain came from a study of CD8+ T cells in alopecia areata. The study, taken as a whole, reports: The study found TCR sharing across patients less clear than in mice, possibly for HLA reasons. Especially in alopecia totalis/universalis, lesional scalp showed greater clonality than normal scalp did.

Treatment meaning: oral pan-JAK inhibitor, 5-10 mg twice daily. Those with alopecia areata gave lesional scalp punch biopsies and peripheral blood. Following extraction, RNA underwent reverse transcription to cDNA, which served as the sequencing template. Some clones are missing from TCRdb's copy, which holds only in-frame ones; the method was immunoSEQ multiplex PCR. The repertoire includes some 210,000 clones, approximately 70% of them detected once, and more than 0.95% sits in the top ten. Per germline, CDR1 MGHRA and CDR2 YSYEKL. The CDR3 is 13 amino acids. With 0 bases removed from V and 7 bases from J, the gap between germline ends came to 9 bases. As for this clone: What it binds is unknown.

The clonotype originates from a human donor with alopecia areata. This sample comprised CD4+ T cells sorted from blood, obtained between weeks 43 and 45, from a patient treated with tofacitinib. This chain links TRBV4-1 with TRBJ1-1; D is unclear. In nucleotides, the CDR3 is TGCGCCAGCAGCCAAGATTTGGGGAATGAAGCTTTCTTT. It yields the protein CASSQDLGNEAFF.